Listed here are 25 T cell receptor beta chains from one sample, sequenced in a study of graft-versus-host responses after intestinal transplantation. Generated by immunoSEQ multiplex PCR, the TCRdb table keeps only in-frame clones and is missing some. The data hold about 93,000 clones, with approximately 95% observed a single time. These receptors lack a known antigen. Sequencing used unstimulated CD8+ T cells sorted from spleen or lymph node cells, obtained before intestinal transplant. Receptors were obtained from a human donor who received an intestinal transplant.

This chain connects TRBV15 to TRBJ2-3; D is ambiguous. Germline V lookup: CDR1 LNHNV, CDR2 YYDKDF (reference sequence). The ends were cut back, 0 bases at V and 0 bases at J, with 10 bases in the middle. The CDR3 runs to 16 residues. CDR3 amino acids: CATSRDSLGSTDTQYF. The CDR3, as DNA: TGTGCCACCAGCAGAGATAGCCTAGGTAGCACAGATACGCAGTATTTT.

The chain couples TRBV28 to TRBJ2-2; 7 bases are shared with TRBD1. Trimming removed 5 bases from V and 5 bases from J; junction bases left unmatched: 5. Germline V gene lookup returns CDR1 MDHEN and CDR2 SYDVKM. The CDR3 totals 14 residues. CDR3 bases: TGTGCCAGCAGTCCCGGGACAGCGACCGGGGAGCTGTTTTTT. Amino acid sequence: CASSPGTATGELFF.

The chain uses TRBV5-1 and TRBJ2-1; maybe TRBD2 (6 bases). The CDR3 has 14 residues. Deletions cut 7 bases from V and 9 bases from J, with 20 bases between. Germline CDR1 and CDR2: SGHRS and YFSETQ. The CDR3 sequence is CASRLAPGGSEQFF. DNA of the CDR3: TGCGCCAGCCGTTTAGCACCCGGAGGGAGTGAGCAGTTCTTC. Combining the CDR3 with reference TRBV5-1 and TRBJ2-1 gives the whole variable domain KAGVTQTPRYLIKTRGQQVTLSCSPISGHRSVSWYQQTPGQGLQFLFEYFSETQRNKGNFPGRFSGRQFSNSRSEMNVSTLELGDSALYLCASRLAPGGSEQFFGPGTRLTVL.

V and J are TRBV19 and TRBJ1-1; 7 bases agree with TRBD1. Unmatched junction bases numbered 1, after V lost 2 bases and J lost 4 bases. The germline V gene encodes CDR1 LNHDA and CDR2 SQIVND (reference sequence). This CDR3 is 13 amino acids long. CDR3 DNA sequence: TGTGCCAGTAGTATAAACAGGGGCACTGAAGCTTTCTTT. Translating it yields CASSINRGTEAFF.

Here the CDR3 DNA reads TGTGCCAGCAGCCCCGAGGTCGGGATGGATAGAAAGTTCTTC. Translated: CASSPEVGMDRKFF. This rearrangement joins TRBV5-8 to TRBJ2-1; a weak D match, TRBD2 (5 bases). The CDR3 runs to 14 residues. CDR1 and CDR2 from the germline V gene are SGHTS and YDEGEE. V lost 4 bases and J lost 14, with 22 bases in between.

The gene calls are TRBV5-1 and TRBJ2-7; D is ambiguous. V was shortened by 4 bases and J by 3 bases, with 8 bases between the two germline ends. The CDR3 length is 12 residues. CDR1 is SGHRS and CDR2 is YFSETQ in the germline V gene. The CDR3 reads CASSANHYEQYF. The CDR3 DNA sequence: TGCGCCAGCAGCGCTAATCACTACGAGCAGTACTTC.

The chain couples TRBV10-2 to TRBJ1-3; D is unresolved. Germline CDR1 reads WSHSY; CDR2 reads SAAADI. This CDR3 has 11 amino acids. Trimming pared 10 bases from V and 4 bases from J, leaving 8 bases between. The CDR3 region has the DNA TGCGCCACCCTACAGGGAAACACCATATATTTT. Translation gives CATLQGNTIYF.

This chain connects TRBV27 to TRBJ2-7; 7 nucleotides match TRBD1. There are 15 residues in the CDR3. CDR1 MNHEY and CDR2 SMNVEV come from the germline V gene (reference sequence). Trimming cost V 6 bases and J 4 bases; bases outside gene matches: 12. CDR3 sequence: CASRQGPGQFYEQYF. The CDR3 DNA follows: TGTGCCAGCAGACAGGGACCGGGACAGTTTTACGAGCAGTACTTC.

The V gene is TRBV7-9, the J gene TRBJ1-1; TRBD1 matches at 8 bases. Germline values: CDR1 SEHNR, CDR2 FQNEAQ (reference sequence). This CDR3 contains 14 residues. V trimming: 3 bases; J trimming: 5 bases; junction bases outside the gene matches: 5. The CDR3, as DNA: TGTGCCAGCAGCTTGGGAGACAGGGGAACTGAAGCTTTCTTT. Its protein is CASSLGDRGTEAFF. The full variable domain, rest sourced from reference TRBV7-9 and TRBJ1-1, is DTGVSQNPRHKITKRGQNVTFRCDPISEHNRLYWYRQTLGQGPEFLTYFQNEAQLEKSRLLSDRFSAERPKGSFSTLEIQRTEQGDSAMYLCASSLGDRGTEAFFGQGTRLTVV.

V is TRBV29-1 and J is TRBJ1-1; no clear D gene. Per germline, CDR1 SQVTM and CDR2 ANQGSEA. V lost 3 bases and J lost 6, with 14 bases in between. The CDR3 length is 13 residues. The CDR3: CSVEGGNGPEAFF. Here the CDR3 DNA reads TGCAGCGTTGAGGGCGGGAATGGGCCTGAAGCTTTCTTT.

The chain carries TRBV27 and TRBJ2-5; no definite D call. The DNA end is a closer match to TRBJ2-7, so the J assignment may be wrong. The CDR3 is made up of 12 amino acids. Germline V lookup: CDR1 MNHEY, CDR2 SMNVEV (reference sequence). Here the CDR3 reads CASRGLSYEQYF. CDR3 bases: TGTGCCAGCAGGGGCCTCTCCTACGAGCAGTACTTC.

J is TRBJ1-1 and V is TRBV6-5, with 7 bases aligning to TRBD1. Trimming cost V 0 bases and J 4 bases; bases outside gene matches: 2. CDR3 length: 14 amino acids. The germline gives CDR1 MNHEY, CDR2 SVGAGI. The CDR3 DNA follows: TGTGCCAGCAGTTACTCGAAGGGGGCCACTGAAGCTTTCTTT. This encodes CASSYSKGATEAFF.

This chain uses TRBV5-1 with TRBJ2-7; 7 bases line up with TRBD1. V lost 4 bases, J lost 2 bases, and 6 bases stayed unmatched. Germline lookup yields CDR1 SGHRS and CDR2 YFSETQ. The CDR3 contains 14 residues. This CDR3 is CASSLGQMPYEQYF. In DNA, the CDR3 is TGCGCCAGCAGCCTGGGACAGATGCCCTACGAGCAGTACTTC.

The chain joins TRBV12-2 to TRBJ2-7; the D call in the table, TRBD2, was not verified against the DNA. TRBV12-2 is assigned pseudogene status. The CDR3 runs to 15 residues. CDR3 sequence (DNA): TGTGCAAGTCGCTCGGGACTAGCGGGGGGTTACGAGCAGTACTTC. This gives the protein CASRSGLAGGYEQYF.

The chain has TRBV4-1 and TRBJ2-7; 10 bases map to TRBD2. Germline loops: CDR1 MGHRA, CDR2 YSYEKL. The trim removed 1 base at V and 4 bases at J, leaving 4 bases unmatched. The CDR3 has 15 residues. The CDR3 loop reads CASSQVLAGVYEQYF. The DNA of the CDR3 is TGCGCCAGCAGCCAAGTCCTAGCGGGAGTGTACGAGCAGTACTTC.

This chain links TRBV7-9 with TRBJ2-3, with 7 bases lining up with TRBD1. The germline V gene encodes CDR1 SEHNR and CDR2 FQNEAQ (reference sequence). The CDR3 totals 17 residues. Trimming at V came to 5 bases and at J to 2 bases, leaving 13 bases not matched to a gene. This CDR3 reads CASSRPALGTDTDTQYF. Written as DNA, the CDR3 is TGTGCCAGCAGCCGACCCGCTTTAGGGACAGACACAGATACGCAGTATTTT.

The V call is TRBV27, the J call TRBJ1-6; tentatively, D is TRBD1 (6 bases). The germline CDR1 and CDR2 sequences are MNHEY and SMNVEV (reference sequence). The CDR3 spans 19 residues. Deletions cut 4 bases from V and 0 bases from J, with 19 bases between. This CDR3 reads CASSSSTGTYSSYNSPLHF. The CDR3 nucleotides read TGTGCCAGCAGTTCCTCGACAGGCACCTACAGCTCCTATAATTCACCCCTCCACTTT.

With respect to this clone: The junction and the germline gene differ at one end; a read error may be behind it. V is TRBV6-5 and J is TRBJ1-2, with no clear D. CDR1 and CDR2 from the germline V gene are MNHEY and SVGAGI. The CDR3 runs 14 residues. This chain's CDR3 is CASSYRGGTRLFTF. CDR3 bases: TGTGCCAGCAGTTACCGGGGAGGCACACGATTATTTACATTC.

The genes are TRBV6-1 and TRBJ1-3, with D possibly being TRBD1 (5 bases). Germline lookup yields CDR1 MNHNS and CDR2 SASEGT. This CDR3 region has 15 residues. With 3 bases removed from V and 1 base from J, the gap between germline ends came to 10 bases. CDR3 in amino acids: CASSEGGWSGNTIYF. The CDR3 coding sequence is TGTGCCAGCAGTGAGGGGGGATGGTCTGGAAACACCATATATTTT.

The rearrangement links TRBV6-1 to TRBJ2-7, with 11 bases lining up with TRBD2. V lost 0 bases, J lost 3 bases, and 4 bases stayed unmatched. The germline gives CDR1 MNHNS, CDR2 SASEGT. This CDR3 is built from 16 residues. The CDR3 loop reads CASSEAATSGVYEQYF. The CDR3 DNA sequence: TGTGCCAGCAGTGAAGCGGCGACTAGCGGGGTCTACGAGCAGTACTTC.

The chain recombines TRBV4-3 with TRBJ2-3; 10 bases are shared with TRBD2. With 0 bases clipped from V and 0 bases from J, the junction kept 9 bases outside the gene matches. CDR1 and CDR2 from the germline V gene are LGHNA and YSLEER. The CDR3 covers 19 residues. CDR3 nucleotides: TGCGCCAGCAGCCAAGATCCCGGGCTAGCGGGGGAAAGCACAGATACGCAGTATTTT. Translation gives CASSQDPGLAGESTDTQYF.

V and J are TRBV28 and TRBJ2-7, with TRBD2 matching over 10 bases. There are 14 residues in the CDR3. The germline V gene has CDR1 MDHEN and CDR2 SYDVKM. With 5 bases clipped from V and 3 bases from J, the junction kept 4 bases outside the gene matches. The CDR3 DNA is TGTGCCAGCAGTCCAGGACTAGCGGTCTACGAGCAGTACTTC. Its translation is CASSPGLAVYEQYF.

In DNA form, the CDR3 reads TGTGCCAGCAGCGTAGAAGTTTTACAGAACACCGGGGAGCTGTTTTTT. It encodes CASSVEVLQNTGELFF. This chain links TRBV9 with TRBJ2-2; unclear D gene. The CDR3 consists of 16 residues. V lost 0 bases, J lost 1 base, and 10 bases lay in between. Germline assignment: CDR1 SGDLS and CDR2 YYNGEE.

The chain recombines TRBV21-1 with TRBJ2-6; the D call TRBD1 from the table was never checked on the DNA. TRBV21-1 is an annotated pseudogene. The CDR3 sequence is 18 residues long. CDR3 sequence: CASSKPGQRCSGANVLTF. The CDR3 region has the DNA TGTGCCAGCAGCAAACCGGGACAGCGATGCTCTGGGGCCAACGTCCTGACTTTC.

The chain has TRBV6-5 and TRBJ1-4, with D possibly TRBD1 on 5 matching bases. The CDR3 extends over 14 amino acids. CDR1 MNHEY and CDR2 SVGAGI come from the germline V gene. Trimming took 2 bases from V and 7 from J, leaving 11 bases between them. The CDR3 DNA follows: TGTGCCAGCAGTTACGGAGGGGAGCTTGAAAAACTGTTTTTT. It codes for CASSYGGELEKLFF.